This TCR beta chain was captured by sequencing in a study of blood T cell repertoires in COVID-19. Libraries were prepared by immunoSEQ multiplex PCR; TCRdb keeps only in-frame clonotypes and omits some of them. The sample shows about 440,000 clones, around 89% of them seen only once. This clone was found once. From germline, CDR1 is SNHLY and CDR2 FYNNEI. The CDR3 consists of 14 residues. V trimming: 4 bases; J trimming: 15 bases; junction bases outside the gene matches: 14. Sample: peripheral blood. This clonotype was sampled from a woman aged 25 to 39 with acute or convalescent COVID-19. The genes are TRBV2 and TRBJ2-3; TRBD1 matches at 9 bases. The CDR3, as DNA: TGTGCCAGCAGTGCCCAAATAGACAGGGGGTTTCAATATTTT. Encoded protein: CASSAQIDRGFQYF.